The clone carrying this T cell receptor (beta chain) was picked up a small number of times. Its antigen is not known. Using immunoSEQ multiplex PCR, the repertoire was profiled, and TCRdb retains in-frame clones only, with some absent. The sample has 250,000 to 350,000 clones, approximately 79% seen once. The data derive from a study of cytotoxic CD8 clonotypes in ibrutinib-treated CLL. Study information: Sequencing produced an average of about 250,000 productive templates and 85,000 to 100,000 productive rearrangements per sample.

V lost 8 bases and J 6 bases, leaving 14 bases between the germline ends. This CDR3 has 13 residues. The germline CDR1 and CDR2 sequences are SNHLY and FYNNEI. Study observations and caveats: Rare overall, public clonotypes shrank or held steady under therapy. Clonality showed a rise at ibrutinib response that reversed toward baseline at progression.

The chain couples TRBV2 to TRBJ2-1; maybe TRBD1 (5 bases). The TCR comes from a human donor with chronic lymphocytic leukemia. The sequencing used PBMCs, collected at disease progression, from a patient treated with ibrutinib. The CDR3 nucleotides are TGTGCCAGCTTATCAGGGTTCGTCAATGAGCAGTTCTTC. Amino acids: CASLSGFVNEQFF.